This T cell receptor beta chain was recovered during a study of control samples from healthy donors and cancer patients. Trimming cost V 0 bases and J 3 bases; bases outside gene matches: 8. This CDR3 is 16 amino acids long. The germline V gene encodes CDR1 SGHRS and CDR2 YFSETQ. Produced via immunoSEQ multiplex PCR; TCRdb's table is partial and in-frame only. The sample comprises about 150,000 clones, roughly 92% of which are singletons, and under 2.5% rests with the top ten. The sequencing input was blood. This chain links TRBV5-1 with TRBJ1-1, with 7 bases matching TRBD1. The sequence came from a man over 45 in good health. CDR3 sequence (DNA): TGCGCCAGCAGCTTGGGTGGGCAGGGGGTGTACACTGAAGCTTTCTTT. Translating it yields CASSLGGQGVYTEAFF.